This TCR beta chain was captured by sequencing in a study of blood T cell repertoires in COVID-19. Study at large: Acute-phase and convalescent COVID-19 samples originated in the United States, Italy and Spain.

The CDR3 sequence is 14 residues long. The germline CDR1 and CDR2 sequences are MDHEN and SYDVKM. The junction had 3 bases not matched to a gene; V was cut back by 5 bases and J by 3 bases. Authors' processing steps: Estimation of nucleated cell counts was performed using reference gene primer amplification. TCRdb's table, derived via immunoSEQ multiplex PCR, lists solely in-frame clones and lacks some. The V and J calls and clone size are taken from that table; D and trimming were inferred from the DNA. The sample gives about 120,000 clones, roughly 85% of which show up once; around 15% is in the top ten.

The sequencing input was peripheral blood. The receptor comes from a woman older than 75 with active or convalescent COVID-19. This chain connects TRBV28 to TRBJ2-7; the match to TRBD2 covers 11 bases. The CDR3 nucleotides read TGTGCCAGCAGTGAAGGGACTAGCGGCTACGAGCAGTACTTC. It specifies CASSEGTSGYEQYF. Combining the CDR3 with reference TRBV28 and TRBJ2-7 gives the whole variable domain DVKVTQSSRYLVKRTGEKVFLECVQDMDHENMFWYRQDPGLGLRLIYFSYDVKMKEKGDIPEGYSVSREKKERFSLILESASTNQTSMYLCASSEGTSGYEQYFGPGTRLTVT.